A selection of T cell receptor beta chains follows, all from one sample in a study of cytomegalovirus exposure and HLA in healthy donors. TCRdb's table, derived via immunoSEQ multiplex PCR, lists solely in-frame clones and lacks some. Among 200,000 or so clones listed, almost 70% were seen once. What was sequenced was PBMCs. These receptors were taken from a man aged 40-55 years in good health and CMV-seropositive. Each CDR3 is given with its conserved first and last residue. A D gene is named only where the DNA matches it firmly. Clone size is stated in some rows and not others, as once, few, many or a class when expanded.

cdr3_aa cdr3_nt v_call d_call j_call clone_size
CASSPAGNTEAFF TGTGCCAGCAGCCCCGCGGGAAATACTGAAGCTTTCTTT TRBV7-2 - TRBJ1-1 -
CASSRTGGGLVNTIYF TGCGCCAGCAGCCGGACAGGTGGGGGCCTAGTAAACACCATATATTTT TRBV5-1 TRBD1 TRBJ1-3 few
CASSPTSGGPDTQYF TGTGCCAGCAGCCCGACTAGCGGGGGGCCAGATACGCAGTATTTT TRBV6-5 TRBD2 TRBJ2-3 -
CASSSGLAGRDTQYF TGTGCCAGCAGCTCGGGACTAGCGGGGAGAGATACGCAGTATTTT TRBV5-6 TRBD2 TRBJ2-3 -
CSVSNRGETEAFF TGCAGCGTCTCAAACAGGGGTGAAACTGAAGCTTTCTTT TRBV29-1 TRBD1 TRBJ1-1 -
CASSELLAGGPDTQYF TGTGCCAGCAGCGAGCTCCTAGCGGGGGGGCCAGATACGCAGTATTTT TRBV9 TRBD2 TRBJ2-3 -
CASSFNRWTEAFF TGTGCCAGCAGTTTTAACAGATGGACTGAAGCTTTCTTT TRBV28 - TRBJ1-1 once
CASSHSRGTEAFF TGTGCCAGCAGCCATTCCCGGGGCACTGAAGCTTTCTTT TRBV4-2 - TRBJ1-1 -
CASSSWGGAQETQYF TGTGCCAGCAGCTCTTGGGGAGGGGCTCAAGAGACCCAGTACTTC TRBV5-6 TRBD2 TRBJ2-5 -
CASSQGLGDRGLPGNQPQHF TGTGCCAGCAGCCAAGGGTTGGGGGACAGGGGTTTGCCTGGCAATCAGCCCCAGCATTTT TRBV7-8 TRBD1 TRBJ1-5 once
CASRVTPGQGIGGYTF TGTGCCAGCAGGGTCACCCCGGGACAGGGAATTGGTGGCTACACCTTC TRBV2 TRBD1 TRBJ1-2 -
CASSPMTGPYEQYF TGTGCCAGCTCACCCATGACAGGACCCTACGAGCAGTACTTC TRBV18 - TRBJ2-7 -
CASSLYERSSGNTIYF TGTGCCAGCAGCTTATACGAGCGGAGCTCTGGAAACACCATATATTTT TRBV7-9 - TRBJ1-3 -
CASSEDGGRVFYTF TGTGCCAGCAGTGAAGACGGGGGAAGAGTCTTCTACACCTTC TRBV2 - TRBJ1-2 few
CAGSLAGATDTQYF TGTGCCGGCAGCTTGGCGGGGGCAACAGATACGCAGTATTTT TRBV7-8 - TRBJ2-3 -
CASSRGQGMEDTEAFF TGCGCCAGCAGCAGAGGACAGGGGATGGAAGACACTGAAGCTTTCTTT TRBV4-1 TRBD1 TRBJ1-1 few
CASSPGGINSGNTIYF TGTGCCAGCAGTCCTGGGGGGATAAACTCTGGAAACACCATATATTTT TRBV28 - TRBJ1-3 -
CASSLSRDNSYNEQFF TGCGCCAGCAGCTTGTCCCGGGACAACTCCTACAATGAGCAGTTCTTC TRBV5-1 - TRBJ2-1 -
CASSTGGEQYF TGTGCCAGCAGTACAGGGGGCGAGCAGTACTTC TRBV6-5 TRBD1 TRBJ2-7 few
CASSFSGNTDTQYF TGCGCCAGCAGCTTCTCCGGGAACACAGATACGCAGTATTTT TRBV5-1 - TRBJ2-3 -
CASTPRQGGRDTEAFF TGTGCCAGTACCCCTAGACAGGGGGGAAGGGACACTGAAGCTTTCTTT TRBV19 TRBD1 TRBJ1-1 few
CASSLGTGSYEQYF TGTGCCAGCTCACTCGGGACAGGGAGCTACGAGCAGTACTTC TRBV18 TRBD1 TRBJ2-7 -
CASSLLETEAFF TGTGCCAGCAGCTTACTGGAGACTGAAGCTTTCTTT TRBV7-9 - TRBJ1-1 -
CSSSLGQGRHEQYF TGTTCCAGCAGCTTAGGGCAGGGCCGGCACGAGCAGTACTTC TRBV7-9 - TRBJ2-7 -
CSVSGQGTEAFF TGCAGCGTTTCGGGACAGGGGACTGAAGCTTTCTTT TRBV29-1 TRBD1 TRBJ1-1 -
CASSPGTGRHEQYF TGTGCCAGCAGTCCCGGGACAGGGAGACACGAGCAGTACTTC TRBV6-5 TRBD1 TRBJ2-7 few
CASSQGPGGNEKLFF TGTGCCAGCAGCCAGGGCCCGGGGGGGAATGAAAAACTGTTTTTT TRBV7-2 - TRBJ1-4 -
CASSPSYEQYF TGTGCCAGCAGCCCATCCTACGAGCAGTACTTC TRBV5-5 - TRBJ2-7 -
CASKTGGGAKDTQYF TGTGCCAGCAAGACTGGCGGGGGGGCTAAAGATACGCAGTATTTT TRBV7-2 TRBD2 TRBJ2-3 -
CARSLASARRQNNTGELFF TGTGCCAGAAGCTTGGCCTCTGCGAGGAGACAGAACAACACCGGGGAGCTGTTTTTT TRBV5-3 - TRBJ2-2 -
CASSSPRRGTEAFF TGTGCCAGCAGCTCCCCTCGTCGGGGCACTGAAGCTTTCTTT TRBV7-2 - TRBJ1-1 -
CASTTGTGNQPQHF TGTGCCAGCACCACCGGGACAGGGAATCAGCCCCAGCATTTT TRBV7-2 TRBD1 TRBJ1-5 -
CASSFKGLRSDEQFF TGTGCCAGCAGTTTTAAGGGACTGAGGTCAGATGAGCAGTTCTTC TRBV28 - TRBJ2-1 few
CASSLMLSGGPPDTQYF TGTGCCAGCAGCTTAATGTTGAGCGGGGGACCTCCGGATACGCAGTATTTT TRBV7-8 TRBD2 TRBJ2-3 -
CASSIREAGELFF TGTGCCAGCAGCATACGAGAGGCCGGGGAGCTGTTTTTT TRBV6-6 - TRBJ2-2 -
CASSIVEGDLTQYF TGTGCCAGTAGTATAGTAGAGGGGGATCTTACGCAGTATTTT TRBV19 - TRBJ2-3 few
CASSQDGVWSGGDTQYF TGCGCCAGCAGCCAAGATGGGGTTTGGAGCGGGGGCGATACGCAGTATTTT TRBV4-3 TRBD2 TRBJ2-3 -
CASSTSPGHNEQFF TGCGCCAGCAGCACGTCTCCAGGGCATAATGAGCAGTTCTTC TRBV5-1 - TRBJ2-1 -
CASSLGGQGWYEQYF TGTGCCAGTAGCCTCGGGGGACAGGGTTGGTACGAGCAGTACTTC TRBV19 TRBD1 TRBJ2-7 -
CASSLGQGGSPLHF TGTGCCAGCAGCTTAGGACAGGGTGGATCACCCCTCCACTTT TRBV7-9 TRBD1 TRBJ1-6 -
CASSQLPDRRETAFF TGCGCCAGCAGCCAGCTCCCTGACAGACGCGAGACGGCTTTCTTT TRBV4-1 - TRBJ1-1 few
CASSHSGGAYNEQFF TGTGCCAGCAGCCATAGCGGGGGGGCCTACAATGAGCAGTTCTTC TRBV28 TRBD2 TRBJ2-1 -
CASSQSTGAYSYEQYF TGCGCCAGCAGCCAATCGACAGGGGCGTACTCCTACGAGCAGTACTTC TRBV4-1 TRBD1 TRBJ2-7 -
CASSFGRSNQPQHF TGTGCCAGCAGCTTCGGGAGGAGCAATCAGCCCCAGCATTTT TRBV11-2 - TRBJ1-5 -
CAISESLTGDLKAFF TGTGCCATCAGTGAAAGCTTAACAGGTGATCTTAAAGCTTTCTTT TRBV10-3 - TRBJ1-1 -
CASSREGGGYETQYF TGTGCCAGCAGCAGGGAGGGCGGGGGGTACGAGACCCAGTACTTC TRBV5-4 TRBD2 TRBJ2-5 -
CASSQEGPLGTGYSPLHF TGCGCCAGCAGCCAAGAGGGGCCTCTGGGGACAGGGTATTCACCCCTCCACTTT TRBV4-1 TRBD1 TRBJ1-6 few